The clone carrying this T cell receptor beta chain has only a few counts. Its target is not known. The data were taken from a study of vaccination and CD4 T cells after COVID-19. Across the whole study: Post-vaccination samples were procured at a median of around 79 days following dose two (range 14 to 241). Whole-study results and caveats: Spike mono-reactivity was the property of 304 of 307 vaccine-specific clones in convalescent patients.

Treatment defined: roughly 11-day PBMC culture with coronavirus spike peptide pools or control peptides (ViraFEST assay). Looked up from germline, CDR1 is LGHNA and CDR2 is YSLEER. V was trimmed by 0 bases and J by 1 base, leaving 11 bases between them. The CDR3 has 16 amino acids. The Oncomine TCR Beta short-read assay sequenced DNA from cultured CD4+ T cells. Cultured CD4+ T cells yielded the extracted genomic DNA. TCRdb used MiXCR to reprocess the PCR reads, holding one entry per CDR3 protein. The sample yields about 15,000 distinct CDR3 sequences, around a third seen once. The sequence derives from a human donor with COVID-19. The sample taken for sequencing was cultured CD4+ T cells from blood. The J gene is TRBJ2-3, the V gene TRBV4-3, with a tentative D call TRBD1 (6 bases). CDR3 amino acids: CASSQDGRGRTDTQYF. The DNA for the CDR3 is TGCGCCAGCAGCCAAGATGGCAGGGGCCGCACAGATACGCAGTATTTT.